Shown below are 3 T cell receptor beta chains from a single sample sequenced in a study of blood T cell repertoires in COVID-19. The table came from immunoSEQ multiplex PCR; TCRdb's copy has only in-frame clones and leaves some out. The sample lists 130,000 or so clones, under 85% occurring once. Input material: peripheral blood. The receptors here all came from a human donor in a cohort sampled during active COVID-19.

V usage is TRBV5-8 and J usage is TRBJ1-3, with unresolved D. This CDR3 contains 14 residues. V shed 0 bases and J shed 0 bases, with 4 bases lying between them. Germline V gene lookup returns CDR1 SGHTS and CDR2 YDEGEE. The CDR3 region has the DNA TGTGCCAGCAGCTTGGTTAGCTCTGGAAACACCATATATTTT. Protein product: CASSLVSSGNTIYF.

CDR3 protein: CAGSGRGDTGELFF. As DNA, the CDR3 is TGTGCCGGTAGCGGGCGGGGGGACACCGGGGAGCTGTTTTTT. The chain couples TRBV6-6 to TRBJ2-2; 8 bases align to TRBD2. Germline V lookup: CDR1 MNHNY, CDR2 SVGAGI (reference sequence). CDR3 length: 14 residues. With V trimmed by 11 bases and J by 3 bases, 8 bases remained unmatched.

The CDR3 region is CASSLSGQLNTEAFF. Here the CDR3 DNA reads TGTGCCAGCAGTTTATCGGGACAGTTGAACACTGAAGCTTTCTTT. V is TRBV27 and J is TRBJ1-1, with 7 bases fitting TRBD1. V was clipped by 0 bases and J by 0 bases; unmatched bases: 1. CDR1 MNHEY and CDR2 SMNVEV come from the germline V gene (reference sequence). The CDR3 sequence is 15 residues long.